A single sample is the source of the 21 T cell receptor beta chains below, sequenced in a study of blood T cell repertoires in COVID-19. Using immunoSEQ multiplex PCR, the repertoire was profiled, and TCRdb retains in-frame clones only, with some absent. The sample records 50,000 to 60,000 clones, about 89% being singletons. Input material: peripheral blood. Receptor source: a human donor in a cohort sampled during active COVID-19.

The gene calls are TRBV7-9 and TRBJ2-7, with TRBD2 matching over 9 bases. The CDR3 runs to 15 residues. The V and J ends lost 2 bases and 1 base, in that order; junction bases with no gene match: 3. From germline, CDR1 is SEHNR and CDR2 FQNEAQ (reference sequence). In DNA form, the CDR3 reads TGTGCCAGCAGCTTAAGAAGCGGGGGGTCCTACGAGCAGTACTTC. This codes for CASSLRSGGSYEQYF.

This rearrangement joins TRBV11-3 to TRBJ2-1, with TRBD2 matching over 8 bases. Germline V lookup: CDR1 SGHNT, CDR2 YENEEA. Trimming took 7 bases from V and 2 from J; bases not matched to a gene: 10. The CDR3 is 16 amino acids. CDR3 DNA sequence: TGTGCCAGCAATCCGAGGAAGCGGGAGCCCTACAATGAGCAGTTCTTC. This translates into CASNPRKREPYNEQFF.

V usage is TRBV15 and J usage is TRBJ2-4, with D possibly matching TRBD1 (5 bases). The CDR3 runs 17 residues. Trimming took off 5 bases at V and 2 bases at J, with 19 bases between the two ends. Germline-derived CDR1 and CDR2 are LNHNV and YYDKDF (reference sequence). The CDR3 here is CATSAQPITGTKNIQYF. For the CDR3, the DNA is TGTGCCACCAGCGCCCAACCAATAACAGGAACCAAAAACATTCAGTACTTC.

J is TRBJ2-3 and V is TRBV9, with TRBD2 matching over 7 bases. The CDR3 has 14 residues. Germline V gene sequence: CDR1 SGDLS, CDR2 YYNGEE. V gave up 7 bases and J gave up 0 bases; unmatched junction bases: 5. This chain's CDR3 is CASSGGGSTDTQYF. Written as DNA, the CDR3 is TGTGCCAGCTCGGGGGGAGGGAGCACAGATACGCAGTATTTT.

The rearrangement links TRBV6-5 to TRBJ1-2; D is possibly TRBD1 (6 bases). V gave up 6 bases and J gave up 6 bases, with 17 bases separating them. Germline-derived CDR1 and CDR2 are MNHEY and SVGAGI. The CDR3 is made up of 14 amino acids. The CDR3 protein is CASRDPGGRDGYTF. The CDR3 bases are TGTGCCAGCAGGGACCCCGGGGGGCGTGATGGCTACACCTTC.

The rearrangement joins TRBV6-5 to TRBJ1-6, with TRBD1 matching 9 bases. The length of the CDR3 is 13 residues. From germline, CDR1 is MNHEY and CDR2 SVGAGI. The V gene end was trimmed by 5 bases and the J gene end by 8 bases; junction bases not matched to a gene: 1. The DNA of the CDR3 is TGTGCCAGCAGTAGGGACAGGGATTCACCCCTCCACTTT. As protein: CASSRDRDSPLHF.

CDR3 sequence (DNA): TGTGCCAGCAGTTACTCGGGGACAGGGGACACCGGGGAGCTGTTTTTT. Translation gives CASSYSGTGDTGELFF. The J gene is TRBJ2-2, the V gene TRBV6-2 or TRBV6-3; 10 bases line up with TRBD1. Germline loops: CDR1 MNHEY, CDR2 SVGEGT. This CDR3 spans 16 amino acids. With V trimmed by 0 bases and J by 3 bases, 1 base remained unmatched.

The CDR3 nucleotides are TGTGCCAGCAGTCGGGACAGGAACACTGAAGCTTTCTTT. It yields the protein CASSRDRNTEAFF. V usage is TRBV2 and J usage is TRBJ1-1; 7 bases match TRBD1. V was clipped by 5 bases and J by 1 base; unmatched bases: 1. The CDR3 consists of 13 residues. Germline V CDR1 and CDR2: SNHLY, FYNNEI. The complete variable domain, with remaining parts taken from reference TRBV2 and TRBJ1-1, reads EPEVTQTPSHQVTQMGQEVILRCVPISNHLYFYWYRQILGQKVEFLVSFYNNEISEKSEIFDDQFSVERPDGSNFTLKIRSTKLEDSAMYFCASSRDRNTEAFFGQGTRLTVV.

On this clone itself: The same CDR3 arises from other DNA sequences in this sample as well. The V and J genes are TRBV19 and TRBJ2-7; possible D gene TRBD1, 5 bases. CDR3 length: 15 amino acids. Germline V gives CDR1 LNHDA, CDR2 SQIVND (reference sequence). The V end was cut by 3 bases, the J end by 1 base, with 13 bases between. The CDR3 protein is CASSIGQGGSYEQYV. DNA for the CDR3: TGTGCCAGTAGTATTGGCCAGGGCGGTTCCTACGAGCAGTACGTC.

The rearrangement joins TRBV2 to TRBJ1-2; D ambiguous. This CDR3 contains 16 residues. V was pared by 11 bases and J by 0 bases, with 22 bases between. Germline loops: CDR1 SNHLY, CDR2 FYNNEI. CDR3 in amino acids: CAGRPRTGSSNYGYTF. DNA for the CDR3: TGTGCCGGCCGCCCCCGCACCGGGAGTTCTAACTATGGCTACACCTTC.

V is TRBV11-2 and J is TRBJ2-1; D is possibly TRBD2 (6 bases). Germline V gene lookup returns CDR1 SGHAT and CDR2 FQNNGV. Deletions cut 6 bases from V and 9 bases from J, with 21 bases between. The CDR3 extends over 15 amino acids. The CDR3 loop is CASRATGLLPGEQFF. CDR3 DNA sequence: TGTGCCAGCAGGGCCACGGGACTCCTACCGGGTGAGCAGTTCTTC.

The CDR3 DNA sequence: TGTGCCAGCAGTGAGGGGAGGACTGAAGCTTTCTTT. This sequence encodes CASSEGRTEAFF. This chain links TRBV25-1 with TRBJ1-1; D gene unclear. CDR1 MGHDK and CDR2 SYGVNS come from the germline V gene. V was shortened by 3 bases and J by 5 bases, with 7 bases between the two germline ends. The CDR3 spans 12 residues.

CDR3 nucleotide sequence: TGTGCCTGGAGTGGGGGGGAACTCCTTGAAACCCAGTACTTC. Protein product: CAWSGGELLETQYF. The V and J genes are TRBV30 and TRBJ2-5; tentative D call: TRBD2 (6 bases). The V gene lost 1 base and the J gene lost 8 bases, with 17 bases spanning the gap. The CDR3 extends over 14 amino acids. The germline CDR1 and CDR2 sequences are GTSNPN and SVGIG (reference sequence).

V gene TRBV18 combines with J gene TRBJ1-2; D is perhaps TRBD1 (5 bases). There are 14 residues in the CDR3. V lost 3 bases, J lost 2 bases, and 10 bases lay in between. Germline V gene lookup returns CDR1 KGHSH and CDR2 LQKENI. Here the CDR3 reads CASSPGDSNYGYTF. The CDR3 bases are TGTGCCAGCTCACCTGGAGACAGCAACTATGGCTACACCTTC.

This chain joins TRBV6-1 and TRBJ1-5; a possible D gene is TRBD1 (5 bases). The V end lost 2 bases, the J end lost 4 bases, and 15 bases lay between the germline ends. The CDR3 extends over 16 amino acids. Germline V gene sequence: CDR1 MNHNS, CDR2 SASEGT. CDR3 loop: CASSENTGVSNQPQHF. In DNA, the CDR3 is TGTGCCAGCAGTGAAAACACGGGGGTTTCTAATCAGCCCCAGCATTTT.

The chain is built from TRBV15 and TRBJ2-2, with TRBD2 identical over 14 bases. This CDR3 has 17 residues. With V trimmed by 0 bases and J by 4 bases, 1 base remained unmatched. From germline, CDR1 is LNHNV and CDR2 YYDKDF (reference sequence). CDR3: CATSREGLAGVTGELFF. The CDR3 DNA reads as TGTGCCACCAGCAGAGAGGGACTAGCGGGGGTCACCGGGGAGCTGTTTTTT.

V usage is TRBV7-9 and J usage is TRBJ1-2; D is unresolved. The germline V gene encodes CDR1 SEHNR and CDR2 FQNEAQ (reference sequence). The CDR3 is 13 residues long. Trimming pared 1 base from V and 8 bases from J, leaving 11 bases between. This chain's CDR3 is CASSLGSKQGYTF. In nucleotides, the CDR3 is TGTGCCAGCAGCTTAGGTTCAAAGCAAGGCTACACCTTC.

This sequence joins TRBV24-1 and TRBJ1-2; TRBD1 aligns across 8 bases. The V gene's germline CDR1 is KGHDR and CDR2 SFDVKD. The CDR3 extends over 17 amino acids. V shed 2 bases, J shed 1 base, and the junction held 8 bases outside the gene matches. The CDR3 spells CATSDCGQGAGNYGYTF. CDR3 DNA sequence: TGTGCCACCAGTGATTGTGGGCAGGGGGCGGGTAACTATGGCTACACCTTC.

This clone came up a few times. This chain joins TRBV9 and TRBJ2-1; 8 bases line up with TRBD2. Germline lookup yields CDR1 SGDLS and CDR2 YYNGEE. There are 17 residues in the CDR3. The V segment lost 0 bases and the J segment 2 bases; nucleotides outside the gene matches: 7. CDR3 in DNA: TGTGCCAGCAGCGTAGGACCCACTAGCGGAACCTACAATGAGCAGTTCTTC. Its protein product is CASSVGPTSGTYNEQFF.

J is TRBJ2-7 and V is TRBV5-5; D perhaps matches TRBD1 (5 bases). This CDR3 has 14 residues. The germline V and J ends were trimmed by 4 bases and 3 bases, with 14 bases remaining between them. CDR1 and CDR2 (germline): SGHKS, YYEKEE (reference sequence). Here the CDR3 reads CASSPRVPVYEQYV. CDR3 DNA sequence: TGTGCCAGCAGCCCCAGGGTCCCCGTCTACGAGCAGTACGTC.

The table lists this clone with a count of one. This rearrangement joins TRBV11-2 to TRBJ2-1, with 12 bases lining up with TRBD2. Losses at the gene ends were 4 bases for V and 2 bases for J; bases not matched to a gene: 9. Germline assignment: CDR1 SGHAT and CDR2 FQNNGV. The CDR3 contains 18 residues. CDR3 sequence reads: CASSSLAGGPTAYNEQFF. The CDR3, as DNA: TGTGCCAGCAGCTCCCTAGCGGGGGGGCCGACCGCCTACAATGAGCAGTTCTTC.